A selection of T cell receptor beta chains follows, all from one sample in a study of T cells in Graves' hyperthyroidism and ophthalmopathy. TCRdb re-analysed the multiplex PCR reads in MiXCR, keeping a single row per CDR3 protein. The data show some 570,000 distinct CDR3 sequences, approximately 17% seen once. The sample was blood. The source of these receptors is a woman younger than 35 with Graves' ophthalmopathy. Each CDR3 is given with its conserved first and last residue. The order of the fields is V gene, D gene, clone size, J gene, CDR3 protein, CDR3 DNA. A D gene is named only where the DNA matches it firmly. A clone size is listed for some rows: how often the clone was seen (once, few, many), or a class if it is expanded.

>TRBV15|-|many|TRBJ1-1
CATSRDPSRRAFMGTEAFF
TGTGCCACCAGCAGAGATCCGTCCCGCAGGGCTTTTATGGGGACTGAAGCTTTCTTT
>TRBV12-5|-|few|TRBJ2-3
CASGLVLTGKADTQYF
TGTGCTAGTGGTTTGGTACTTACAGGGAAGGCAGATACGCAGTATTTT
>TRBV12-3/TRBV12-4|-|many|TRBJ1-5
CASSLDGNNQPQHF
TGTGCCAGCAGTTTAGATGGGAACAATCAGCCCCAGCATTTT
>TRBV13|-|-|TRBJ1-2
CASSQALCGQGDGYTF
TGTGCCAGCAGCCAAGCTCTTTGCGGACAAGGGGATGGCTACACCTTC
>TRBV28|TRBD2|many|TRBJ2-1
CASSRGGGRYNEQFF
TGTGCCAGCAGTCGCGGCGGGGGACGTTACAATGAGCAGTTCTTC
>TRBV29-1|TRBD2|-|TRBJ2-3
CSVEDVASGRSRTDTQYF
TGCAGCGTTGAAGATGTGGCTAGCGGGAGGTCCCGCACAGATACGCAGTATTTT
>TRBV30|TRBD1|many|TRBJ1-6
CAWGQGAKFSPLHF
TGTGCCTGGGGGCAGGGGGCAAAGTTTTCACCCCTCCACTTT
>TRBV28|TRBD2|many|TRBJ2-1
CASSSPGTSRTEQFF
TGTGCCAGCAGTTCCCCCGGGACTAGTAGGACTGAGCAGTTCTTC
>TRBV20-1|TRBD1|-|TRBJ1-1
CSARDAGGGTEAFF
TGCAGTGCTAGAGATGCAGGGGGAGGTACTGAAGCTTTCTTT
>TRBV12-5|TRBD1|-|TRBJ2-2
CASGIRTGGLTGELFF
TGTGCTAGTGGTATACGGACAGGGGGATTGACCGGGGAGCTGTTTTTT
>TRBV6-5|-|few|TRBJ2-7
CASSLSGHGSSYEQYF
TGTGCCAGCAGTCTATCGGGACACGGAAGCTCCTACGAGCAGTACTTC
>TRBV4-1|TRBD1|-|TRBJ2-5
CASSQEGQGKETQYF
TGCGCCAGCAGCCAAGAGGGACAGGGAAAAGAGACCCAGTACTTC
>TRBV20-1|-|-|TRBJ1-4
CSARGGRRPTNEKLFF
TGCAGTGCTAGAGGGGGGCGGAGACCAACTAATGAAAAACTGTTTTTT
>TRBV10-3|-|-|TRBJ1-2
CAISGSTNYGYTF
TGTGCCATCAGTGGGTCAACTAACTATGGCTACACCTTC
>TRBV27|-|few|TRBJ2-6
CASSLWGGSSGANVLTF
TGTGCCAGCAGTTTATGGGGCGGGTCCTCTGGGGCCAACGTCCTGACTTTC
>TRBV15|-|few|TRBJ2-1
CATSSVKVSSYEQFF
TGTGCCACCAGCAGTGTAAAGGTGTCCTCTTATGAGCAGTTCTTC
>TRBV11-2|-|few|TRBJ2-1
CASSLVKGRGSYNEQFF
TGTGCCAGCAGCTTAGTAAAGGGGCGAGGATCCTACAATGAGCAGTTCTTC
>TRBV5-4|-|-|TRBJ1-1
CASYSKNTEAFF
TGTGCCAGCTATTCCAAGAACACTGAAGCTTTCTTT
>TRBV3-1|TRBD1|-|TRBJ1-1
CASSTGTESFEAFF
TGTGCCAGCAGCACAGGGACAGAAAGTTTTGAAGCTTTCTTT
>TRBV2|TRBD2|many|TRBJ2-1
CASSATYTSGNEQFF
TGTGCCAGCAGCGCAACCTATACTAGCGGCAATGAGCAGTTCTTC
>TRBV27|TRBD1|many|TRBJ1-2
CASSPGGTELRYTF
TGTGCCAGCAGTCCGGGGGGGACAGAGTTACGCTACACCTTC
>TRBV27|TRBD2|-|TRBJ2-7
CASSITSVSYEQYF
TGTGCCAGCAGTATAACTAGCGTGAGCTACGAGCAGTACTTC
>TRBV7-8|-|many|TRBJ2-2
CASSLGATGTGELFF
TGTGCCAGCAGCTTAGGGGCAACAGGGACCGGGGAGCTGTTTTTT
>TRBV12-3/TRBV12-4|TRBD1|-|TRBJ1-5
CASSRTGADSNQPQHF
TGTGCCAGCAGTCGGACAGGGGCGGATAGCAATCAGCCCCAGCATTTT
>TRBV9|-|few|TRBJ2-3
CASSVVSGFSDTQYF
TGTGCCAGCAGCGTAGTTTCAGGGTTCTCAGATACGCAGTATTTT
>TRBV11-2|-|many|TRBJ1-2
CASSYRQDGYTF
TGTGCCAGCAGCTACCGACAGGATGGCTACACCTTC
>TRBV30|TRBD2|-|TRBJ2-1
CAWSTFRTSGTYNEQFF
TGTGCCTGGAGTACTTTTAGGACTAGCGGGACCTACAATGAGCAGTTCTTC
>TRBV7-9|-|few|TRBJ2-7
CASSLQGYSYEQYF
TGTGCCAGCAGCCTTCAGGGGTACTCGTACGAGCAGTACTTC
>TRBV15|TRBD1|few|TRBJ1-5
CATSRDETGDDQPQHF
TGTGCCACCAGCAGAGATGAAACAGGGGACGATCAGCCCCAGCATTTT
>TRBV7-2|TRBD1|many|TRBJ2-7
CASSSAARGTGGGRVSYEQYF
TGTGCCAGCAGCTCCGCCGCTCGCGGGACAGGGGGGGGGAGGGTCTCCTACGAGCAGTACTTC
>TRBV19|-|-|TRBJ1-1
CASRGWVRATEAFF
TGTGCCAGTAGGGGGTGGGTAAGGGCCACTGAAGCTTTCTTT
>TRBV10-3|-|few|TRBJ1-2
CAIKVVIRVYGYTF
TGTGCCATCAAAGTGGTCATAAGGGTTTATGGCTACACCTTC
>TRBV6-2/TRBV6-3|-|few|TRBJ1-1
CASSYPGRAEAFF
TGTGCCAGCAGTTACCCCGGACGGGCTGAAGCTTTCTTT
>TRBV3-1|-|-|TRBJ2-1
CASSKRDGGGNEQFF
TGTGCCAGCAGCAAACGGGACGGCGGAGGCAATGAGCAGTTCTTC
>TRBV30|-|few|TRBJ2-5
CAWNLVKETQYF
TGTGCCTGGAACCTAGTAAAAGAGACCCAGTACTTC
>TRBV10-3|-|few|TRBJ2-3
CAISESVSTDTQYF
TGTGCCATCAGTGAGTCGGTGTCCACAGATACGCAGTATTTT
>TRBV20-1|TRBD2|-|TRBJ2-1
CSAPVDGGLAGPLSYSEQFF
TGCAGTGCTCCGGTTGATGGGGGACTAGCGGGACCACTCTCCTACAGTGAGCAGTTCTTC
>TRBV4-1|-|few|TRBJ1-4
CASSQDPGTDEKLFF
TGCGCCAGCAGCCAAGATCCCGGGACGGATGAAAAACTGTTTTTT
>TRBV20-1|-|many|TRBJ2-3
CSAPGTSTDTQYF
TGCAGTGCCCCGGGGACTAGCACAGATACGCAGTATTTT
>TRBV28|TRBD1|many|TRBJ1-2
CACKVLGQAYGYTF
TGTGCCTGCAAGGTCTTAGGACAGGCCTATGGCTACACCTTC
>TRBV19|TRBD1|few|TRBJ1-1
CASTPGQGRSNTEAFF
TGTGCCAGTACTCCAGGACAGGGCCGATCGAACACTGAAGCTTTCTTT
>TRBV20-1|-|many|TRBJ2-3
CSARDWQGFTDTQYF
TGCAGTGCTAGAGATTGGCAGGGATTCACAGATACGCAGTATTTT
>TRBV7-2|-|many|TRBJ1-2
CASSSLPHRIYGYTF
TGTGCCAGCAGCTCCCTGCCCCACAGAATCTATGGCTACACCTTC
>TRBV5-5|-|few|TRBJ2-3
CASSPGIGVTDTQYF
TGTGCCAGCAGCCCCGGGATCGGCGTCACAGATACGCAGTATTTT
>TRBV13|-|few|TRBJ1-2
CASSPFRVLYGYTF
TGTGCCAGCAGCCCCTTCAGAGTCCTCTATGGCTACACCTTC
>TRBV6-1|TRBD1|-|TRBJ1-5
CASSWTGADQPQHF
TGTGCCAGCAGTTGGACAGGGGCGGATCAGCCCCAGCATTTT
>TRBV20-1|-|many|TRBJ1-5
CSASTGYSNQPQHF
TGCAGTGCCTCAACGGGGTATAGCAATCAGCCCCAGCATTTT
>TRBV3-1|TRBD2|-|TRBJ2-1
CASSLPGLAKLGPYNEQFF
TGTGCCAGCAGCCTTCCGGGACTAGCAAAGCTAGGCCCCTACAATGAGCAGTTCTTC
>TRBV29-1|-|many|TRBJ1-2
CSGSVGQNYGYTF
TGCAGCGGTTCGGTAGGACAGAACTATGGCTACACCTTC
>TRBV6-1|-|many|TRBJ2-1
CASSDSLTQTPYNEQFF
TGTGCCAGCAGTGATTCCCTGACCCAAACCCCCTACAATGAGCAGTTCTTC
>TRBV20-1|-|many|TRBJ1-1
CSARGVMNTEAFF
TGCAGTGCTAGAGGGGTGATGAACACTGAAGCTTTCTTT
>TRBV27|TRBD2|-|TRBJ2-7
CARSAGRCTYEQYF
TGTGCCAGGTCAGCGGGGAGGTGTACCTACGAGCAGTACTTC
>TRBV6-1|-|-|TRBJ1-1
CASSEDATLVTDTEAFF
TGTGCCAGCAGTGAAGATGCAACATTGGTCACGGACACTGAAGCTTTCTTT
>TRBV3-1|TRBD1|many|TRBJ2-1
CASSSLMGTGDNEQFF
TGTGCCAGCAGCTCGCTGATGGGGACAGGGGACAATGAGCAGTTCTTC
>TRBV2|-|many|TRBJ1-1
CASSEGGGDTEAFF
TGTGCCAGCAGTGAAGGCGGGGGGGACACTGAAGCTTTCTTT